This entry lists 18 T cell receptor beta chains sequenced from one sample in a study of shared clonotypes between healthy human individuals. TCRdb keeps only in-frame clones here, not all; method: immunoSEQ multiplex PCR. The data hold approximately 2.5 million clones, with roughly nine tenths observed a single time. The sequencing input was naive CD4+ T cells sorted from blood. Noted subset: CD45RA+ positively selected. The receptors shown here come from a man between 18 and 29 years old in good health.

This clone was seen only a few times. The chain carries TRBV11-2 and TRBJ1-5; D ambiguous. This CDR3 has 17 amino acids. The V and J ends lost 1 base and 4 bases respectively, with 17 bases between them. The germline V gene has CDR1 SGHAT and CDR2 FQNNGV. CDR3 sequence: CASSLGSGGYGNQPQHF. In DNA, the CDR3 is TGTGCCAGCAGCTTAGGTTCAGGAGGGTATGGAAATCAGCCCCAGCATTTT. Variable domain in full (rest from reference TRBV11-2 and TRBJ1-5): EAGVAQSPRYKIIEKRQSVAFWCNPISGHATLYWYQQILGQGPKLLIQFQNNGVVDDSQLPKDRFSAERLKGVDSTLKIQPAKLEDSAVYLCASSLGSGGYGNQPQHFGDGTRLSIL.

The chain links TRBV5-4 to TRBJ2-1, with a tentative D call TRBD2 (5 bases). CDR3 length: 15 amino acids. CDR1 and CDR2 from the germline V gene are SGHNT and YYREEE (reference sequence). V shed 7 bases and J shed 4 bases, with 18 bases lying between them. DNA for the CDR3: TGTGCCAGCTCGTACGAGGGCCTAGAATACAATGAGCAGTTCTTC. Translating gives CASSYEGLEYNEQFF.

This clone has just one count. CDR3 coding DNA: TGTGCCTGGAGTGTATCCCGGCAGGCCTCTGGAAACACCATATATTTT. Its protein product is CAWSVSRQASGNTIYF. V usage is TRBV30 and J usage is TRBJ1-3; D is unresolved. Between the trimmed V and J ends, which lost 0 bases and 0 bases, there was a span of 12 bases. CDR3 length equals 16 residues. CDR1 and CDR2 from the germline V gene are GTSNPN and SVGIG (reference sequence).

The chain is built from TRBV12-5 and TRBJ1-5, with D unclear. This CDR3 is 12 amino acids long. Trimming shortened V by 6 bases and J by 4 bases, and 7 bases separated the two germline ends. CDR1 and CDR2 (germline): LGHNT, FRNRAP. CDR3 sequence reads: CASGEPNQPQHF. CDR3 coding DNA: TGTGCTAGTGGAGAACCTAATCAGCCCCAGCATTTT.

The V call is TRBV4-3, the J call TRBJ1-2; no reliable D call. CDR1 is LGHNA, CDR2 YSLEER, per germline. Trimming left V 0 bases short and J 0 bases short, with 8 bases between. This CDR3 spans 15 amino acids. In DNA, the CDR3 is TGCGCCAGCAGCCAAGAGGCAGCCTCTAACTATGGCTACACCTTC. As protein: CASSQEAASNYGYTF.

This clone was seen more than once but under ten times. V gene TRBV18 combines with J gene TRBJ2-2; unclear D gene. The CDR3 runs 17 residues. Germline V gene data show CDR1 as KGHSH and CDR2 as LQKENI. V was pared by 0 bases and J by 0 bases, with 11 bases between. CDR3 sequence (DNA): TGTGCCAGCTCACCACCGATGCAGCCTACGAACACCGGGGAGCTGTTTTTT. Protein: CASSPPMQPTNTGELFF.

This sequence joins TRBV11-2 and TRBJ2-7; 7 nucleotides align to TRBD1. J lost 2 bases, V lost 5 bases, and 12 bases had no gene match. The CDR3 runs to 16 residues. The germline V gene encodes CDR1 SGHAT and CDR2 FQNNGV. The DNA for the CDR3 is TGTGCCAGCAGCCCTTCTACAGGGGCTTTCCCCTACGAGCAGTACTTC. It specifies CASSPSTGAFPYEQYF.

This chain links TRBV11-2 with TRBJ1-1, with D tentatively TRBD1 (6 bases). The CDR3 loop spans 15 amino acids. The V end was cut by 5 bases, the J end by 0 bases, with 13 bases between. From germline, CDR1 is SGHAT and CDR2 FQNNGV. This CDR3 is CASSPGVTVNTEAFF. CDR3 DNA sequence: TGTGCCAGCAGCCCAGGGGTGACAGTGAACACTGAAGCTTTCTTT.

V is TRBV6-6 and J is TRBJ1-2; 10 bases map to TRBD1. J was trimmed by 0 bases and V by 8 bases; bases with no gene match: 9. The CDR3 length is 16 residues. Germline CDR1 reads MNHNY; CDR2 reads SVGAGI (reference sequence). The CDR3 coding sequence is TGTGCCAGCTGCCCCGGGACAGGGGCTACTAACTATGGCTACACCTTC. It translates to CASCPGTGATNYGYTF.

The chain links TRBV30 to TRBJ2-5, with D perhaps matching TRBD2 (6 bases). The J call is doubtful: the DNA matches TRBJ2-7 better. This CDR3 region has 16 residues. Germline loops: CDR1 GTSNPN, CDR2 SVGIG (reference sequence). The CDR3 DNA reads TGTGCCTGGACCCCCCCAAGGGGCGGGACCTCCTACGAGCAGTACTTC. This codes for CAWTPPRGGTSYEQYF.

The CDR3 spells CSVEPPKPARGYTF. For the CDR3, the DNA is TGCAGCGTTGAACCTCCAAAACCGGCGAGGGGCTACACCTTC. J is TRBJ1-2 and V is TRBV29-1; D unclear. Germline V gene sequence: CDR1 SQVTM, CDR2 ANQGSEA. Trimming cost V 2 bases and J 8 bases, with 18 bases left between them. The CDR3 runs to 14 residues.

The V gene is TRBV5-6, the J gene TRBJ1-1; D possibly corresponds to TRBD1 (6 bases). The CDR3 consists of 17 residues. Germline CDR1 is SGHDT and CDR2 is YYEEEE. The V gene lost 0 bases and the J gene lost 1 base, with 16 bases spanning the gap. CDR3 amino acids: CASSLGGPVSKNTEAFF. In DNA form, the CDR3 reads TGTGCCAGCAGCTTGGGGGGGCCCGTTTCAAAGAACACTGAAGCTTTCTTT. The full variable domain, in which reference TRBV5-6 and TRBJ1-1 provide the parts outside the CDR3, is DAGVTQSPTHLIKTRGQQVTLRCSPKSGHDTVSWYQQALGQGPQFIFQYYEEEERQRGNFPDRFSGHQFPNYSSELNVNALLLGDSALYLCASSLGGPVSKNTEAFFGQGTRLTVV.

The chain joins TRBV10-2 to TRBJ2-2; 8 bases align to TRBD1. V trimming: 7 bases; J trimming: 6 bases; junction bases outside the gene matches: 7. Germline CDR1 and CDR2: WSHSY and SAAADI. This CDR3 contains 14 residues. Written as DNA, the CDR3 is TGCGCCAGCACAAGGACAGGGAATTCCGGGGAGCTGTTTTTT. Its translation: CASTRTGNSGELFF.

The V gene is TRBV6-1, the J gene TRBJ1-2; 7 bases agree with TRBD1. The CDR3 is made up of 16 amino acids. Germline CDR1 and CDR2: MNHNS and SASEGT. V was pared by 3 bases and J by 0 bases, with 7 bases of the junction left unmatched. Here the CDR3 reads CASSDGTAHSNYGYTF. CDR3 sequence (DNA): TGTGCCAGCAGTGACGGGACAGCGCACTCTAACTATGGCTACACCTTC.

The V gene is TRBV5-1, the J gene TRBJ2-5; TRBD1 might be the D (6 bases). The CDR3 is 13 amino acids. The V gene's germline CDR1 is SGHRS and CDR2 YFSETQ. The V end was cut by 2 bases, the J end by 4 bases, with 9 bases between. CDR3 amino acids: CASSFWGPETQYF. The DNA of the CDR3 is TGCGCCAGCAGCTTTTGGGGGCCAGAGACCCAGTACTTC.

V usage is TRBV28 and J usage is TRBJ1-4; TRBD1 aligns across 8 bases. This CDR3 has 15 residues. V lost 5 bases to trimming and J lost 7 bases; unmatched junction nucleotides: 9. Germline V gives CDR1 MDHEN, CDR2 SYDVKM. As DNA, the CDR3 is TGTGCCAGCAGTGGCCAGGGGGCGCCGAGTGAAAAACTGTTTTTT. Protein product: CASSGQGAPSEKLFF.

The table lists this clone with a count of one. The J gene is TRBJ2-7, the V gene TRBV10-3; 10 bases fit TRBD2. CDR1 and CDR2 from the germline V gene are ENHRY and SYGVKD. V lost 6 bases to trimming and J lost 7 bases; unmatched junction nucleotides: 3. This CDR3 region has 12 residues. The CDR3 DNA reads TGTGCCATCAGCGAGCGGGAGGGGGAGCAGTACTTC. Its translation: CAISEREGEQYF.

This chain joins TRBV15 and TRBJ2-7; TRBD1 is a possible D gene (5 bases). The CDR3 runs to 15 residues. Germline CDR1 LNHNV, CDR2 YYDKDF (reference sequence). Trimming removed 4 bases at V and 2 bases at J, with 15 bases between. The CDR3 sequence: CATSIGQGRAYEQYF. The CDR3, as DNA: TGTGCCACCAGCATTGGGCAGGGTAGAGCCTACGAGCAGTACTTC.